Each of the 23 T cell receptor beta chains below was sequenced from the same sample in a study of cytomegalovirus exposure and HLA in healthy donors. The primer mix had 60 Vbeta and 13 Jbeta primers. Produced via immunoSEQ multiplex PCR; TCRdb's table is partial and in-frame only. The sample lists roughly 70,000 clones, around 74% occurring once. Sample: PBMCs. These receptors were obtained from a human donor in good health.

The chain is built from TRBV6-1 and TRBJ1-6; no firm D call. V dropped 2 bases and J dropped 7 bases, with 15 bases sitting between them. This CDR3 is 16 amino acids long. Germline assignment: CDR1 MNHNS and CDR2 SASEGT. CDR3 amino acids: CASSEMAGGGNSPLHF. CDR3 nucleotide sequence: TGTGCCAGCAGTGAAATGGCCGGAGGCGGGAATTCACCCCTCCACTTT.

Details on this clone: One end of the junction varies from germline; a read error may be responsible. The rearrangement joins TRBV7-9 to TRBJ2-7, with 9 nucleotides matching TRBD2. The CDR3 covers 14 residues. From germline, CDR1 is SEHNR and CDR2 FQNEAQ (reference sequence). The CDR3 sequence: CSSSTTSGLYEQYF. The CDR3 coding sequence is TGTTCCAGCAGCACAACTAGCGGGCTCTACGAGCAGTACTTC.

V and J are TRBV5-1 and TRBJ1-1; the D gene is possibly TRBD1 (6 bases). V was shortened by 4 bases and J by 2 bases, with 12 bases between the two germline ends. The germline CDR1 and CDR2 sequences are SGHRS and YFSETQ. CDR3 size: 14 residues. Here the CDR3 reads CASSPRQDNTEAFF. As DNA, the CDR3 is TGCGCCAGCAGCCCCCGACAGGATAACACTGAAGCTTTCTTT.

The rearrangement links TRBV25-1 to TRBJ2-7; TRBD1 aligns across 11 bases. V shed 4 bases and J 2 bases; nucleotides not matched to a gene: 1. Germline V CDR1 and CDR2: MGHDK, SYGVNS. The CDR3 is made up of 14 amino acids. This chain's CDR3 is CASSGGQGAYEQYF. The CDR3 nucleotides are TGTGCCAGCAGTGGGGGACAGGGGGCCTACGAGCAGTACTTC.

The V call is TRBV30, the J call TRBJ1-2; 8 bases agree with TRBD1. J gave up 4 bases and V 1 base, and 5 bases lay outside the gene matches. CDR1 is GTSNPN, CDR2 SVGIG, per germline (reference sequence). The CDR3 has 14 residues. The CDR3 DNA reads TGTGCCTGGAGTGCCAGGGGGCGAAGCTATGGCTACACCTTC. Its protein is CAWSARGRSYGYTF.

This clone was found a few times. The chain carries TRBV7-3 and TRBJ1-5; D perhaps matches TRBD1 (6 bases). There are 17 residues in the CDR3. Germline V lookup: CDR1 SGHTA, CDR2 FQGTGA. Trimming stripped 2 bases from V and 4 bases from J, with 18 bases between. The CDR3 DNA reads as TGTGCCAGCAGCTTACCTGCCTGGGGGGGCTGGAATCAGCCCCAGCATTTT. Translation: CASSLPAWGGWNQPQHF. The variable domain in full, with the rest retrieved from reference TRBV7-3 and TRBJ1-5, is GAGVSQTPSNKVTEKGKYVELRCDPISGHTALYWYRQSLGQGPEFLIYFQGTGAADDSGLPNDRFFAVRPEGSVSTLKIQRTERGDSAVYLCASSLPAWGGWNQPQHFGDGTRLSIL.

The gene calls are TRBV5-1 and TRBJ2-2; possible D gene TRBD2, 5 bases. This CDR3 has 14 residues. Trimming pared 7 bases from V and 3 bases from J, leaving 13 bases between. Per the germline V gene, CDR1 is SGHRS and CDR2 is YFSETQ. The CDR3 spells CASSAGVDTGELFF. The DNA of the CDR3 is TGCGCCAGCTCCGCCGGGGTGGACACCGGGGAGCTGTTTTTT. Filled out from reference TRBV5-1 and TRBJ2-2, the complete variable domain reads KAGVTQTPRYLIKTRGQQVTLSCSPISGHRSVSWYQQTPGQGLQFLFEYFSETQRNKGNFPGRFSGRQFSNSRSEMNVSTLELGDSALYLCASSAGVDTGELFFGEGSRLTVL.

The chain carries TRBV5-1 and TRBJ1-1; TRBD1 aligns across 7 bases. The CDR3 runs to 14 residues. Germline V lookup: CDR1 SGHRS, CDR2 YFSETQ. The trim removed 0 bases at V and 7 bases at J, leaving 6 bases unmatched. CDR3 sequence: CASSLVRGRGEAFF. The CDR3 DNA sequence: TGCGCCAGCAGCTTGGTGAGGGGGCGAGGTGAAGCTTTCTTT. Full variable domain (missing parts from reference TRBV5-1 and TRBJ1-1): KAGVTQTPRYLIKTRGQQVTLSCSPISGHRSVSWYQQTPGQGLQFLFEYFSETQRNKGNFPGRFSGRQFSNSRSEMNVSTLELGDSALYLCASSLVRGRGEAFFGQGTRLTVV.

This clone was observed a single time. V gene TRBV7-9 combines with J gene TRBJ1-4; the match to TRBD1 covers 7 bases. The CDR3 covers 15 residues. V trimming: 5 bases; J trimming: 5 bases; junction bases outside the gene matches: 8. Germline CDR1 is SEHNR and CDR2 is FQNEAQ (reference sequence). The CDR3 here is CASSPTADRNEKLFF. CDR3 nucleotides: TGTGCCAGCAGCCCTACGGCGGACAGGAATGAAAAACTGTTTTTT.

The chain joins TRBV9 to TRBJ2-2; D possibly corresponds to TRBD2 (8 bases). This CDR3 is built from 20 residues. CDR1 and CDR2 from the germline V gene are SGDLS and YYNGEE. V was clipped by 0 bases and J by 3 bases, with 24 bases between them. The CDR3 sequence is CASSVAHGTETSGHTGELFF. CDR3 DNA: TGTGCCAGCAGCGTAGCTCACGGGACAGAAACTAGCGGTCACACCGGGGAGCTGTTTTTT.

This sequence joins TRBV5-1 and TRBJ1-1, with a tentative D call TRBD1 (5 bases). This CDR3 is built from 17 residues. Germline V CDR1 and CDR2: SGHRS, YFSETQ. Trimming shortened V by 0 bases and J by 0 bases, and 15 bases separated the two germline ends. The CDR3 loop is CASSLVRGIVVNTEAFF. CDR3 sequence (DNA): TGCGCCAGCAGCTTGGTAAGGGGCATCGTGGTGAACACTGAAGCTTTCTTT.

The CDR3 DNA follows: TGTGCCAGCGCGGGATTAGCGGACTCCTACGAGCAGTACTTC. Amino acids: CASAGLADSYEQYF. This rearrangement joins TRBV18 to TRBJ2-7; TRBD2 might be the D (6 bases). This CDR3 comprises 14 residues. V shed 8 bases and J shed 0 bases, with 14 bases lying between them. The germline V gene has CDR1 KGHSH and CDR2 LQKENI. Complete variable domain (other parts from reference TRBV18 and TRBJ2-7): NAGVMQNPRHLVRRRGQEARLRCSPMKGHSHVYWYRQLPEEGLKFMVYLQKENIIDESGMPKERFSAEFPKEGPSILRIQQVVRGDSAAYFCASAGLADSYEQYFGPGTRLTVT.

This clone was seen only once. CDR3 amino acids: CASSLSQGPVYGYTF. CDR3 DNA sequence: TGCGCCAGCAGCCTATCCCAGGGGCCAGTCTATGGCTACACCTTC. This chain connects TRBV4-1 to TRBJ1-2; D is possibly TRBD1 (6 bases). Trimming stripped 4 bases from V and 4 bases from J, with 16 bases between. Germline CDR1 reads MGHRA; CDR2 reads YSYEKL. This CDR3 region has 15 residues.

This clone was observed a single time. This chain uses TRBV15 with TRBJ1-1; 7 nucleotides line up with TRBD1. Germline V gene data show CDR1 as LNHNV and CDR2 as YYDKDF (reference sequence). This CDR3 is built from 12 residues. The J segment lost 8 bases and the V segment lost 3 bases, leaving 3 bases of the junction unmatched. CDR3 region: CATSSSGGEAFF. As DNA, the CDR3 is TGTGCCACCAGCAGCTCAGGGGGGGAAGCTTTCTTT.

This clone occurred a few times. The chain recombines TRBV5-8 with TRBJ1-2, with TRBD1 matching 10 bases. J lost 4 bases, V lost 4 bases, and 4 bases had no gene match. This CDR3 is built from 14 residues. Germline-derived CDR1 and CDR2 are SGHTS and YDEGEE. The chain's CDR3 is CASSRDRGIYGYTF. The CDR3 DNA is TGTGCCAGCAGCCGGGACAGGGGCATCTATGGCTACACCTTC.

The rearrangement uses TRBV5-1 and TRBJ1-5; D not certain. The ends were cut back, 5 bases at V and 2 bases at J, with 8 bases in the middle. Germline lookup yields CDR1 SGHRS and CDR2 YFSETQ. This CDR3 region has 13 residues. The CDR3 is CASSIEGNQPQHF. CDR3 DNA sequence: TGCGCCAGCAGTATAGAAGGCAATCAGCCCCAGCATTTT.

The count of this clone is one. The chain uses TRBV5-1 and TRBJ1-4, with 9 nucleotides matching TRBD1. CDR1 and CDR2 (germline): SGHRS, YFSETQ. The CDR3 sequence is 14 residues long. Trimming took 4 bases from V and 5 from J; bases not matched to a gene: 3. The CDR3 loop reads CASSPTGGNEKLFF. The DNA for the CDR3 is TGCGCCAGCAGCCCGACAGGGGGGAATGAAAAACTGTTTTTT.

The V and J genes are TRBV4-2 and TRBJ1-5, with D tentatively TRBD1 (6 bases). This CDR3 spans 15 amino acids. Trimming cost V 1 base and J 3 bases, with 10 bases left between them. Germline CDR1 is LGHNA and CDR2 is YNFKEQ. CDR3 residues: CASSQAGQINQPQHF. The CDR3, as DNA: TGTGCCAGCAGCCAAGCCGGACAGATCAATCAGCCCCAGCATTTT.

The chain uses TRBV10-2 and TRBJ1-1, with D unresolved. The V end was cut by 6 bases, the J end by 1 base, with 6 bases between. This CDR3 has 12 residues. Germline CDR1 is WSHSY and CDR2 is SAAADI. In DNA form, the CDR3 reads TGCGCCAGCAGCGCTAAGAACACTGAAGCTTTCTTT. Amino acids: CASSAKNTEAFF.

The CDR3 DNA reads as TGTGCCAGCAGTGAAGCGGGACTTCACACCGGGGAGCTGTTTTTT. Amino acids: CASSEAGLHTGELFF. The chain uses TRBV6-1 and TRBJ2-2; weak D call: TRBD2 (6 bases). The germline V gene has CDR1 MNHNS and CDR2 SASEGT. This CDR3 region has 15 residues. V was pared by 0 bases and J by 3 bases, with 8 bases between.

The chain has TRBV7-8 and TRBJ2-7, with 9 bases lining up with TRBD1. With 5 bases clipped from V and 3 bases from J, the junction kept 5 bases outside the gene matches. CDR1 is SGHVS and CDR2 is FQNEAQ in the germline V gene. The CDR3 is 14 residues long. Written as DNA, the CDR3 is TGTGCCAGCAGCCGGGACAGGGCGAACTACGAGCAGTACTTC. Translating gives CASSRDRANYEQYF.

The rearrangement joins TRBV15 to TRBJ1-4; TRBD1 matches at 9 bases. V trimming: 9 bases; J trimming: 0 bases; junction bases outside the gene matches: 11. Germline V gives CDR1 LNHNV, CDR2 YYDKDF (reference sequence). The CDR3 totals 17 residues. CDR3 region: CATRPGTGLTTNEKLFF. CDR3 sequence (DNA): TGTGCCACAAGACCGGGGACAGGGTTGACAACTAATGAAAAACTGTTTTTT.

The rearrangement joins TRBV27 to TRBJ2-7; 14 nucleotides line up with TRBD2. The germline CDR1 and CDR2 sequences are MNHEY and SMNVEV (reference sequence). This CDR3 region has 15 residues. Trimming at V came to 5 bases and at J to 7 bases, leaving 7 bases not matched to a gene. This CDR3 reads CASSEGTSGSEEQYF. Written as DNA, the CDR3 is TGTGCCAGCAGTGAAGGGACTAGCGGGAGTGAGGAGCAGTACTTC.